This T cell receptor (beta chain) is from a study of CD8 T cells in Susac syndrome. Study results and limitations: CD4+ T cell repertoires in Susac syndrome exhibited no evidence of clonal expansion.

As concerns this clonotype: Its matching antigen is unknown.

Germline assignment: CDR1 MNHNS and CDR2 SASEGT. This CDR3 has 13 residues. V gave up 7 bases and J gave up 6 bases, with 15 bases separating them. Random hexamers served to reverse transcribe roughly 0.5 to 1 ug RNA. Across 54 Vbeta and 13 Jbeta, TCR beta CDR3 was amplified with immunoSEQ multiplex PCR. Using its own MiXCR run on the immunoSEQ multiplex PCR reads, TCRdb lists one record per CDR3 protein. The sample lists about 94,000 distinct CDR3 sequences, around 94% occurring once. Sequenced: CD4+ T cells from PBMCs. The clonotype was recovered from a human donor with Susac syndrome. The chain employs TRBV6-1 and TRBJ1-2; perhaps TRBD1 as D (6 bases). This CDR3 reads CASNPRQVDGYTF. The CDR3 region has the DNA TGTGCCAGCAACCCCCGACAGGTCGATGGCTACACCTTC.